Presented here are 3 T cell receptor beta chains from one specimen sequenced in a study of regulatory T cells in long-lasting Graves disease. For TCR beta, libraries came from iRepertoire HTBI primers and Arm-PCR of CDR3 regions. TCRdb reprocessed the multiplex PCR reads via MiXCR and lists one record per CDR3 protein. The profile shows 200,000 to 250,000 distinct CDR3 sequences, 20% to 25% of them singletons. Sample time point: newly diagnosed GD, antithyroid drugs for less than 3 months. PBMC RNA was the source of the TCR library. The input for sequencing was peripheral blood mononuclear cells (PBMCs), taken at new diagnosis, from a patient treated with antithyroid drugs. The source of these receptors is a female donor with Graves disease.

This clonotype was recorded many times. The chain employs TRBV10-1 and TRBJ2-2, with 8 nucleotides matching TRBD2. This CDR3 has 14 amino acids. Per the germline V gene, CDR1 is WNHNN and CDR2 is SYGVQD (reference sequence). The junction had 4 bases not matched to a gene; V was cut back by 5 bases and J by 5 bases. In DNA, the CDR3 is TGCGCCAGCAGTCGGGGGGGCGGAACCGGGGAGCTGTTTTTT. Amino acid sequence: CASSRGGGTGELFF.

The sample holds many counts of this clonotype. The chain carries TRBV7-8 and TRBJ2-5; the D is unclear. There are 11 residues in the CDR3. Trimming removed 3 bases at V and 6 bases at J, with 5 bases between. Germline V gene sequence: CDR1 SGHVS, CDR2 FQNEAQ. For the CDR3, the DNA is TGTGCCAGCAGCTTTCGGAAGACCCAGTACTTC. This translates into CASSFRKTQYF. Full variable domain (rest looked up from reference TRBV7-8 and TRBJ2-5): GAGVSQSPRYKVAKRGQDVALRCDPISGHVSLFWYQQALGQGPEFLTYFQNEAQLDKSGLPSDRFFAERPEGSVSTLKIQRTQQEDSAVYLCASSFRKTQYFGPGTRLLVL.

As for this clonotype: A far larger clone is off by one base, so a read error is likely. The chain has TRBV7-6 and TRBJ2-3; 11 bases fit TRBD2. The ends lost 7 bases at V and 0 bases at J; junction bases unmatched: 12. Per the germline V gene, CDR1 is SGHVS and CDR2 is FNYEAQ. The CDR3 consists of 18 residues. CDR3 sequence (DNA): TGTGCCAGCAACTTCAACCAACGACTAGCGGGAAGCACAGATACGCAGTATTTT. It is translated as CASNFNQRLAGSTDTQYF. Using reference TRBV7-6 and TRBJ2-3 for the parts outside the CDR3, the full variable domain is GAGVSQSPRYKVTKRGQDVALRCDPISGHVSLYWYRQALGQGPEFLTYFNYEAQQDKSGLPNDRFSAERPEGSISTLTIQRTEQRDSAMYRCASNFNQRLAGSTDTQYFGPGTRLTVL.